These T cell receptor beta chains were read from a single sample in a study of Graves' ophthalmopathy and Graves' hyperthyroidism. TCRdb analysed the multiplex PCR reads with MiXCR anew, one entry per CDR3 protein. The sample shows 300,000 to 400,000 distinct CDR3 sequences, about a sixth of them seen only once. The specimen was peripheral blood. The receptor set was obtained from an adult man with Graves' ophthalmopathy. Each CDR3 is given with its conserved first and last residue. The order of the fields is J gene, V gene, clone size, D gene, CDR3 protein, CDR3 DNA. A D gene is named only where the DNA matches it firmly. Rows give clone size only sometimes, using once, few, many, or a class for an expanded clone.

>TRBJ2-5|TRBV6-5|many|.
CASSYGGRQETQYF
TGTGCCAGCAGTTACGGGGGCAGACAAGAGACCCAGTACTTC
>TRBJ2-7|TRBV29-1|.|.
CSVAWETHKSPYEQYF
TGCAGCGTTGCGTGGGAGACCCATAAGAGCCCCTACGAGCAGTACTTC
>TRBJ2-7|TRBV7-3|many|.
CASSLGDTDEQYF
TGTGCCAGCAGCTTAGGGGATACCGACGAGCAGTACTTC
>TRBJ1-6|TRBV9|many|.
CASSVDGSRSPLHF
TGTGCCAGCAGCGTAGACGGCAGTCGATCACCCCTCCACTTT
>TRBJ1-6|TRBV7-2|many|TRBD1
CASNLGPGQAASTLHF
TGTGCCAGCAACTTAGGACCGGGACAGGCGGCTTCGACCCTCCACTTT
>TRBJ2-3|TRBV6-1|.|.
CASSVGSGSTDTQYF
TGTGCCAGCAGTGTCGGGAGCGGGAGCACAGATACGCAGTATTTT
>TRBJ2-5|TRBV30|many|.
CAWIKGQETQYF
TGTGCCTGGATTAAGGGACAAGAGACCCAGTACTTC
>TRBJ1-1|TRBV5-1|many|.
CASSLAGGLNTEAFF
TGTGCCAGCAGTTTAGCGGGGGGTCTGAACACTGAAGCTTTCTTT
>TRBJ2-1|TRBV5-8|many|.
CASSSAVTLVNEQFF
TGTGCCAGCAGCTCCGCCGTGACCCTCGTCAATGAGCAGTTCTTC
>TRBJ1-5|TRBV20-1|.|.
CSAYSRRGSSLYNQPQHF
TGCAGTGCGTACAGCCGCAGGGGCTCATCGTTGTACAATCAGCCCCAGCATTTT
>TRBJ1-2|TRBV6-2/TRBV6-3|.|.
CASSRTARWGYTF
TGTGCCAGCAGTCGGACAGCCCGCTGGGGCTACACCTTC
>TRBJ2-7|TRBV6-1|.|TRBD1
CASSVGTGINEQYF
TGTGCCAGCAGCGTTGGGACAGGGATCAACGAGCAGTACTTC
>TRBJ2-7|TRBV6-1|few|TRBD1
CASSQDVDRRTYEQYF
TGTGCCAGCAGTCAAGACGTGGACAGGCGAACTTACGAGCAGTACTTC
>TRBJ1-3|TRBV4-1|many|.
CASSQEDPYNTIYF
TGCGCCAGCAGCCAGGAGGATCCCTACAACACCATATATTTT
>TRBJ2-7|TRBV20-1|many|TRBD2
CSAGAELADRLWEQYF
TGCAGTGCCGGAGCGGAACTAGCGGACCGATTGTGGGAGCAGTACTTC
>TRBJ1-3|TRBV13|many|TRBD1
CASSLGLFGVRGDGNTIYF
TGTGCCAGCAGCTTAGGCCTTTTCGGAGTCAGGGGGGATGGAAACACCATATATTTT
>TRBJ2-7|TRBV12-3/TRBV12-4|many|.
CASTRGLAYEQYF
TGTGCCAGCACCCGAGGATTAGCCTACGAGCAGTACTTC
>TRBJ2-5|TRBV6-1|many|.
CASSDRGGGRAPTYF
TGTGCCAGCAGTGATAGGGGTGGTGGCAGGGCCCCAACGTACTTC
>TRBJ1-2|TRBV6-1|few|.
CASSEGGGAYGYGYTF
TGTGCCAGCAGTGAAGGAGGGGGGGCCTATGGCTATGGCTACACCTTC
>TRBJ2-5|TRBV20-1|.|TRBD1
CSATGQGHRETQYF
TGCAGTGCGACGGGACAGGGGCACCGAGAGACCCAGTACTTC
>TRBJ2-2|TRBV6-5|many|.
CASTPAGRTGELFF
TGTGCCAGCACCCCTGCAGGGCGCACCGGGGAGCTGTTTTTT
>TRBJ2-6|TRBV15|many|.
CATSRDRGSGANVLTF
TGTGCCACCAGCAGAGATCGGGGGAGCGGGGCCAACGTCCTGACTTTC
>TRBJ2-2|TRBV27|many|.
CASSLGRTGELFF
TGTGCCAGCAGTTTGGGGCGAACCGGGGAGCTGTTTTTT
>TRBJ1-5|TRBV28|many|.
CASISGNQPQHF
TGTGCCAGCATATCTGGCAATCAGCCCCAGCATTTT
>TRBJ1-5|TRBV30|many|.
CAWSVGGSQPQHF
TGTGCCTGGAGTGTAGGGGGGTCCCAGCCCCAGCATTTT
>TRBJ2-2|TRBV6-5|many|.
CASSTPRNTGELFF
TGTGCCAGCAGTACCCCTAGGAACACCGGGGAGCTGTTTTTT
>TRBJ2-2|TRBV6-5|many|.
CASSYYPRDTGELFF
TGTGCCAGCAGTTACTACCCCAGGGATACCGGGGAGCTGTTTTTT
>TRBJ1-6|TRBV7-2|many|.
CASSLTWSSYNSPLHF
TGTGCCAGCAGCTTAACGTGGAGCTCCTATAATTCACCCCTCCACTTT
>TRBJ2-7|TRBV5-6|many|TRBD1
CASSSTGQESRYEQYF
TGTGCCAGCAGCTCTACGGGACAGGAGTCGAGATACGAGCAGTACTTC